This T cell receptor (beta chain) derives from a study of identical twins. TCRdb reanalysed the 5' RACE reads using MiXCR and keeps one entry per CDR3 protein. The sample holds around 1.7 million distinct CDR3 sequences, around a third seen once. Germline V gene lookup returns CDR1 MNHNS and CDR2 SASEGT. V was shortened by 6 bases and J by 4 bases, with 10 bases between the two germline ends. CDR3 length: 13 residues. The gene calls are TRBV6-1 and TRBJ1-5; D remains ambiguous. This sequence was found in a newborn girl in good health. The sequenced sample was cord blood. The CDR3 DNA is TGTGCCAGCAGGGCGGAGCCGAATCAGCCCCAGCATTTT. Protein: CASRAEPNQPQHF.